These 26 T cell receptor beta chains were all obtained from the same sample, sequenced in a study of OX40 agonist ivuxolimab in advanced cancers. Preparation of the library involved the immunoSEQ multiplex PCR assay. Imported from immuneACCESS, the table was reduced by TCRdb to in-frame sequences with V and J called. These copies leave out some clones; in studies compared against another copy, an unresolved V gene accounts for under half, and the cause of the remainder is not known. This sample is represented by some 66,000 clones; about 77% of them were singletons. The ten biggest clones cover around 1.7% of the sample. The sequencing used CD4+ or CD8+ T cells sorted from blood, collected in a trial of the OX40 agonist ivuxolimab. The receptors were sampled from an adult with an advanced solid tumor such as melanoma, head and neck, liver or kidney cancer.

With respect to this clone: Mismatch with germline at one junction end may stem from a read error. This chain links TRBV11-3 with TRBJ2-3; TRBD1 might be the D (6 bases). The length of the CDR3 is 13 residues. The germline gives CDR1 SGHNT, CDR2 YENEEA. Here the CDR3 reads CASNLVGGPKQYF. CDR3 DNA: TGTGCCAGCAACTTAGTTGGGGGCCCTAAGCAGTATTTT.

This clone came up a few times. CDR3: CASSVTGRGLNTEAFF. CDR3 nucleotides: TGTGCCAGCAGTGTGACAGGGAGGGGGCTGAACACTGAAGCTTTCTTT. The V call is TRBV28, the J call TRBJ1-1; 7 nucleotides line up with TRBD1. The CDR3 extends over 16 amino acids. Germline CDR1 reads MDHEN; CDR2 reads SYDVKM. V shed 5 bases and J 0 bases; nucleotides not matched to a gene: 9.

This clone was observed a few times. V usage is TRBV19 and J usage is TRBJ2-7, with 11 bases matching TRBD1. Germline V lookup: CDR1 LNHDA, CDR2 SQIVND (reference sequence). This CDR3 has 17 residues. The V and J ends lost 5 bases and 3 bases, in that order; junction bases with no gene match: 12. The CDR3 spells CASSPIRTGTGGYEQYF. The CDR3 DNA reads TGTGCCAGTAGTCCCATCCGTACCGGGACAGGGGGCTACGAGCAGTACTTC.

This clone showed up just once. The gene calls are TRBV7-8 and TRBJ2-7; weak D call: TRBD1 (6 bases). Germline CDR1 SGHVS, CDR2 FQNEAQ. V gave up 5 bases and J gave up 3 bases, with 14 bases separating them. This CDR3 contains 14 residues. The CDR3 nucleotides read TGTGCCAGCAGCATCGGACAGCCAATCTACGAGCAGTACTTC. Encoded protein: CASSIGQPIYEQYF.

The J gene is TRBJ2-1, the V gene TRBV6-5; D gene ambiguous. The CDR3 is 13 residues long. V gave up 2 bases and J gave up 9 bases, with 11 bases separating them. The germline gives CDR1 MNHEY, CDR2 SVGAGI. The DNA for the CDR3 is TGTGCCAGCAGTTACAGTTCGAGAGGTGAGCAGTTCTTC. It specifies CASSYSSRGEQFF.

This chain links TRBV6-6 with TRBJ1-3; D not resolved. V was shortened by 2 bases and J by 0 bases, with 5 bases between the two germline ends. CDR1 and CDR2 from the germline V gene are MNHNY and SVGAGI (reference sequence). The CDR3 spans 14 residues. The CDR3 reads CASSYGSSGNTIYF. CDR3 DNA sequence: TGTGCCAGCAGTTACGGGTCCTCTGGAAACACCATATATTTT.

A few counts support this clone. The chain is built from TRBV12-5 and TRBJ1-4; D is undetermined. The germline CDR1 and CDR2 sequences are LGHNT and FRNRAP. This CDR3 region has 19 residues. The V end lost 7 bases, the J end lost 0 bases, and 24 bases lay between the germline ends. CDR3 amino acids: CASVRLYAGSKATNEKLFF. The CDR3 nucleotides are TGTGCTAGTGTAAGGTTGTACGCGGGCAGCAAAGCAACTAATGAAAAACTGTTTTTT.

The chain links TRBV18 to TRBJ2-5; perhaps TRBD1 as D (8 bases). CDR3 length equals 14 residues. V was pared by 4 bases and J by 3 bases, with 12 bases between. Germline CDR1 and CDR2: KGHSH and LQKENI. CDR3 nucleotides: TGTGCCAGCTCACGAGCGGGACAGGAAGAGACCCAGTACTTC. Translation gives CASSRAGQEETQYF.

In DNA form, the CDR3 reads TGTGCCATCAGTGAGTCCTCGACCACTGAAGCTTTCTTT. This gives the protein CAISESSTTEAFF. The genes are TRBV10-3 and TRBJ1-1, with D uncertain. With 0 bases removed from V and 4 bases from J, the gap between germline ends came to 6 bases. The CDR3 runs to 13 residues. The V gene's germline CDR1 is ENHRY and CDR2 SYGVKD.

Here the CDR3 reads CAWSVSGSGEQFF. CDR3 DNA: TGTGCCTGGAGTGTATCCGGGTCCGGGGAGCAGTTCTTC. This chain uses TRBV30 with TRBJ2-1, with D unresolved. The CDR3 spans 13 residues. Germline loops: CDR1 GTSNPN, CDR2 SVGIG (reference sequence). V was clipped by 0 bases and J by 10 bases, with 13 bases between them.

V is TRBV30 and J is TRBJ1-2, with TRBD1 matching over 7 bases. The CDR3 extends over 16 amino acids. V lost 0 bases and J lost 2; bases outside the gene matches: 9. Per the germline V gene, CDR1 is GTSNPN and CDR2 is SVGIG (reference sequence). As DNA, the CDR3 is TGTGCCTGGAGTGTACTCCTCTTGGACAGGAACTATGGCTACACCTTC. Its translation is CAWSVLLLDRNYGYTF.

This clone has just a few counts. The sample carries other DNA sequences with the same CDR3. The V gene is TRBV7-9, the J gene TRBJ1-3; a possible D gene is TRBD1 (5 bases). Germline values: CDR1 SEHNR, CDR2 FQNEAQ (reference sequence). The CDR3 is 15 residues long. Trimming stripped 4 bases from V and 0 bases from J, with 10 bases between. For the CDR3, the DNA is TGTGCCAGCAGCTCCGACAGAAGCTCTGGAAACACCATATATTTT. Protein: CASSSDRSSGNTIYF.

V gene TRBV9 combines with J gene TRBJ2-3; no clear D. Between the trimmed V and J ends, which lost 0 bases and 2 bases, there was a span of 4 bases. Germline CDR1 and CDR2: SGDLS and YYNGEE. This CDR3 region has 13 residues. The CDR3 DNA is TGTGCCAGCAGCGTAGGAACCACAGATACGCAGTATTTT. This codes for CASSVGTTDTQYF.

This chain links TRBV7-9 with TRBJ1-5; D unresolved. This CDR3 comprises 14 residues. CDR1 is SEHNR, CDR2 FQNEAQ, per germline (reference sequence). V shed 1 base and J shed 0 bases, with 4 bases lying between them. The CDR3 coding sequence is TGTGCCAGCAGCTTAGGGGATAGCAATCAGCCCCAGCATTTT. It yields the protein CASSLGDSNQPQHF.

This chain links TRBV30 with TRBJ1-5, with D uncertain. Germline CDR1 reads GTSNPN; CDR2 reads SVGIG (reference sequence). With 2 bases removed from V and 2 bases from J, the gap between germline ends came to 7 bases. This CDR3 contains 13 residues. The CDR3 region is CAWSLTGNQPQHF. The CDR3 bases are TGTGCCTGGAGTTTAACGGGCAATCAGCCCCAGCATTTT.

The chain carries TRBV29-1 and TRBJ2-2, with D possibly being TRBD2 (6 bases). The germline CDR1 and CDR2 sequences are SQVTM and ANQGSEA. Trimming took off 2 bases at V and 7 bases at J, with 11 bases between the two ends. The CDR3 contains 13 residues. The CDR3 reads CSVEQGGGGELFF. The CDR3 DNA sequence: TGCAGCGTTGAACAGGGAGGAGGCGGGGAGCTGTTTTTT.

The rearrangement uses TRBV7-9 and TRBJ2-7; 7 bases match TRBD1. J gave up 0 bases and V 5 bases, and 7 bases lay outside the gene matches. Per germline, CDR1 SEHNR and CDR2 FQNEAQ (reference sequence). The CDR3 is 15 residues long. The CDR3 reads CASSMGQTLSYEQYF. The CDR3 DNA reads as TGTGCCAGCAGCATGGGACAGACTCTCTCCTACGAGCAGTACTTC.

The gene calls are TRBV19 and TRBJ1-1, with 10 bases lining up with TRBD1. Germline CDR1 is LNHDA and CDR2 is SQIVND (reference sequence). Trimming at V came to 7 bases and at J to 4 bases, leaving 3 bases not matched to a gene. The CDR3 has 13 residues. The CDR3 here is CASTWTGGTEAFF. The CDR3 DNA reads TGTGCCAGTACCTGGACAGGGGGCACTGAAGCTTTCTTT.

This clone was seen a single time. The V call is TRBV11-3, the J call TRBJ2-2, with D possibly matching TRBD1 (6 bases). CDR1 SGHNT and CDR2 YENEEA come from the germline V gene. Trimming pared 3 bases from V and 5 bases from J, leaving 13 bases between. There are 15 residues in the CDR3. Here the CDR3 DNA reads TGTGCCAGCAGCTTTAACAGGGTGGAAACCGGGGAGCTGTTTTTT. It yields the protein CASSFNRVETGELFF.

The CDR3 is CASSYVGQGYQPQHF. CDR3 nucleotides: TGTGCCAGCAGTTACGTGGGACAGGGATATCAGCCCCAGCATTTT. The gene calls are TRBV6-6 and TRBJ1-5, with 9 bases fitting TRBD1. The germline V gene encodes CDR1 MNHNY and CDR2 SVGAGI (reference sequence). Unmatched junction bases numbered 4, after V lost 2 bases and J lost 5 bases. The CDR3 sequence is 15 residues long.

The rearrangement joins TRBV7-6 to TRBJ2-2; possibly TRBD2 for D (5 bases). CDR1 and CDR2 from the germline V gene are SGHVS and FNYEAQ. The CDR3 has 15 residues. V lost 1 base and J 7 bases, leaving 13 bases between the germline ends. CDR3 coding DNA: TGTGCCAGCAGCTTAGTGAGCTTGGCGGGCGGGGAGCTGTTTTTT. It translates to CASSLVSLAGGELFF.

The V gene is TRBV19, the J gene TRBJ2-3; 11 bases match TRBD1. The CDR3 contains 15 residues. With V trimmed by 4 bases and J by 5 bases, 5 bases remained unmatched. Germline V lookup: CDR1 LNHDA, CDR2 SQIVND (reference sequence). The CDR3 sequence: CASSTGQGAGDTQYF. CDR3 DNA: TGTGCCAGTAGTACCGGACAGGGGGCAGGAGATACGCAGTATTTT. The entire variable domain, with the rest obtained from reference TRBV19 and TRBJ2-3, is as follows: DGGITQSPKYLFRKEGQNVTLSCEQNLNHDAMYWYRQDPGQGLRLIYYSQIVNDFQKGDIAEGYSVSREKKESFPLTVTSAQKNPTAFYLCASSTGQGAGDTQYFGPGTRLTVL.

The chain joins TRBV5-4 to TRBJ1-1, with D possibly matching TRBD1 (6 bases). Per the germline V gene, CDR1 is SGHNT and CDR2 is YYREEE (reference sequence). Between the trimmed V and J ends, which lost 0 bases and 6 bases, there was a span of 15 bases. The CDR3 extends over 15 amino acids. This chain's CDR3 is CASSLEAGAKAEAFF. The CDR3 nucleotides read TGTGCCAGCAGCTTGGAGGCAGGGGCTAAAGCTGAAGCTTTCTTT.

The rearrangement links TRBV28 to TRBJ1-2, with a tentative D call TRBD1 (6 bases). V was clipped by 1 base and J by 5 bases, with 17 bases between them. This CDR3 contains 16 residues. Per the germline V gene, CDR1 is MDHEN and CDR2 is SYDVKM. CDR3 residues: CASSLFLKTGPYGYTF. The CDR3, as DNA: TGTGCCAGCAGTTTATTCTTAAAAACAGGGCCTTATGGCTACACCTTC.

This clone occurred a few times. The chain employs TRBV5-6 and TRBJ2-7; 9 positions agree with TRBD1. Per the germline V gene, CDR1 is SGHDT and CDR2 is YYEEEE. The V and J ends lost 0 bases and 2 bases, in that order; junction bases with no gene match: 3. This CDR3 is 15 amino acids long. This CDR3 reads CASSLGDRATYEQYF. The CDR3 DNA reads as TGTGCCAGCAGCTTGGGGGACAGGGCAACCTACGAGCAGTACTTC. Full variable domain (rest looked up from reference TRBV5-6 and TRBJ2-7): DAGVTQSPTHLIKTRGQQVTLRCSPKSGHDTVSWYQQALGQGPQFIFQYYEEEERQRGNFPDRFSGHQFPNYSSELNVNALLLGDSALYLCASSLGDRATYEQYFGPGTRLTVT.

The rearrangement uses TRBV27 and TRBJ2-1; 7 nucleotides match TRBD1. The junction had 3 bases not matched to a gene; V was cut back by 5 bases and J by 5 bases. CDR1 is MNHEY and CDR2 is SMNVEV in the germline V gene (reference sequence). This CDR3 is 13 amino acids long. The CDR3 sequence is CASSRDRDNEQFF. In DNA form, the CDR3 reads TGTGCCAGCAGTCGTGACAGGGACAATGAGCAGTTCTTC.